This passage covers 6 T cell receptor beta chains from one sample sequenced in a study of human T cells and chemical hapten exposure listed by TCRdb under 2021. Library construction relied on RACE. Reads for this sample came from a NextSeq 500. TCRdb itself trimmed the public reads at Q25 with fastp, ran MiXCR and retained productive beta chains. Records with the same CDR3 protein are collapsed into one entry carrying the most frequent genes and DNA. The sample has some 81,000 distinct CDR3 sequences on record, around 7.8% of them singletons. Clones ranked in the top ten supply approximately 1.5% of the sample. The meaning of the sample's time point label: patch test 1, 2 weeks after DPC sensitization. This sample's treatment or condition label indicates: therapeutic diphenylcyclopropenone sensitization with weekly scalp DPC. The specimen was whole blood, collected in connection with sensitization to the hapten diphenylcyclopropenone (DPC). These receptors originate from a woman in her 30s with alopecia areata. Some clones in this sample may be carry-over from other donors' samples.

The V gene is TRBV27, the J gene TRBJ2-1; tentatively, D is TRBD1 (7 bases). V lost 6 bases to trimming and J lost 6 bases, with 12 bases between them. Germline V CDR1 and CDR2: MNHEY, SMNVEV (reference sequence). CDR3 length: 13 residues. Here the CDR3 DNA reads TGTGCCAGCAGCGGGCAGGGGGGCAATGAGCAGTTCTTC. Protein sequence: CASSGQGGNEQFF.

The table lists this clonotype with many counts. The chain couples TRBV11-2 to TRBJ2-4; D gene uncertain. Germline V gene data show CDR1 as SGHAT and CDR2 as FQNNGV. This CDR3 has 15 amino acids. Trimming removed 1 base at V and 0 bases at J, with 7 bases between. The CDR3 here is CASSLGAVAKNIQYF. The CDR3 DNA is TGTGCCAGCAGCTTAGGAGCAGTAGCCAAAAACATTCAGTACTTC.

Comments on this clonotype: A clone one base away is much larger, so this may be a read error. V gene TRBV7-9 combines with J gene TRBJ1-1; 12 bases match TRBD1. CDR1 and CDR2 from the germline V gene are SEHNR and FQNEAQ (reference sequence). Trimming cost V 5 bases and J 2 bases; bases outside gene matches: 9. The CDR3 extends over 17 amino acids. CDR3 sequence (DNA): TGTGCCAGCAGCGTTCCGGGACAGGGGGCGATAAACACTGAAGCTTTCTTT. This gives the protein CASSVPGQGAINTEAFF. The variable domain in full, with the rest retrieved from reference TRBV7-9 and TRBJ1-1, is DTGVSQNPRHKITKRGQNVTFRCDPISEHNRLYWYRQTLGQGPEFLTYFQNEAQLEKSRLLSDRFSAERPKGSFSTLEIQRTEQGDSAMYLCASSVPGQGAINTEAFFGQGTRLTVV.

The chain carries TRBV6-5 and TRBJ2-5; D remains unclear. Germline V CDR1 and CDR2: MNHEY, SVGAGI. The CDR3 has 13 residues. V lost 0 bases and J 5 bases, leaving 7 bases between the germline ends. As DNA, the CDR3 is TGTGCCAGCAGTTACTCCCGCGCGGAGACCCAGTACTTC. This sequence encodes CASSYSRAETQYF.

This clonotype was seen a handful of times. The CDR3 sequence is CASSPPGGTEAFF. The CDR3 region has the DNA TGTGCCAGCAGCCCCCCGGGGGGCACTGAAGCTTTCTTT. The chain is built from TRBV7-9 and TRBJ1-1; TRBD1 might be the D (5 bases). The CDR3 loop spans 13 amino acids. Trimming cost V 5 bases and J 4 bases, with 11 bases left between them. CDR1 and CDR2 (germline): SEHNR, FQNEAQ (reference sequence).

The table lists this clonotype with many counts. The gene calls are TRBV5-1 and TRBJ2-1, with TRBD2 identical over 7 bases. The CDR3 length is 15 residues. Unmatched junction bases numbered 6, after V lost 4 bases and J lost 2 bases. Per germline, CDR1 SGHRS and CDR2 YFSETQ. The CDR3 region is CASSKTSDPYNEQFF. The CDR3 DNA sequence: TGCGCCAGCAGCAAAACTAGCGACCCCTACAATGAGCAGTTCTTC.